This T cell receptor beta chain comes out of a study of early T cells in non-severe SARS-CoV-2 infection. About the research overall: RNA in bulk from unsorted whole blood was sequenced, and chains were unpaired. Study-level results: VDJdb matching, biased toward anti-spike CD8 responses, missed private and CD4 specificities.

Molecules of cDNA were individually given unique molecular identifiers that were attached to them. TCRdb itself ran the 5' RACE reads through MiXCR, one entry per CDR3 protein. The top ten hold 5.9% of the sample, which has tens of thousands of distinct CDR3 sequences, about 9.4% seen once. This CDR3 region has 16 residues. Trimming cost V 6 bases and J 5 bases; bases outside gene matches: 8. CDR1 and CDR2 (germline): MNHEY, SVGAGI. This clonotype was seen many times. Its antigen remains unknown. The receptor was isolated from an adult who was a healthcare worker with PCR-confirmed SARS-CoV-2 infection or an uninfected control (not recorded which). The sequenced sample was whole blood. V usage is TRBV6-5 and J usage is TRBJ2-2; 11 bases agree with TRBD1. As DNA, the CDR3 is TGTGCCAGCAGCCAGGGGACAGGGGGTTGGACCGGGGAGCTGTTTTTT. Amino acids: CASSQGTGGWTGELFF.